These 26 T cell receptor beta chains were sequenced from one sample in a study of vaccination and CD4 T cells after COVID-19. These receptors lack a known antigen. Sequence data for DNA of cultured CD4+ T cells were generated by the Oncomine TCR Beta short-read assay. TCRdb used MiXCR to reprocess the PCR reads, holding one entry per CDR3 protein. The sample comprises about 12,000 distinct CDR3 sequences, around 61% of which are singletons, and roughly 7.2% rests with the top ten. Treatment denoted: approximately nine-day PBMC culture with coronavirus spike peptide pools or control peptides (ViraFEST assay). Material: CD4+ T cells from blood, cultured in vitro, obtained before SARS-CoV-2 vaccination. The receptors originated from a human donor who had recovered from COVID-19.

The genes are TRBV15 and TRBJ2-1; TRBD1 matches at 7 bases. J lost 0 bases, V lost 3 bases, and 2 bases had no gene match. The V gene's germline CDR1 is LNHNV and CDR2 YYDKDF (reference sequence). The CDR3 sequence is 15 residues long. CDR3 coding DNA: TGTGCCACCAGCAGTAACAGGGGCTCCTACAATGAGCAGTTCTTC. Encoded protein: CATSSNRGSYNEQFF. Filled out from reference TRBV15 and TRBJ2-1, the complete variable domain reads DAMVIQNPRYQVTQFGKPVTLSCSQTLNHNVMYWYQQKSSQAPKLLFHYYDKDFNNEADTPDNFQSRRPNTSFCFLDIRSPGLGDTAMYLCATSSNRGSYNEQFFGPGTRLTVL.

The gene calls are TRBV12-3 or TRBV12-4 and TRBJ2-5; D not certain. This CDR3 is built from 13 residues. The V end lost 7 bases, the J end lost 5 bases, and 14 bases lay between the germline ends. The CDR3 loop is CASTPGPSETQYF. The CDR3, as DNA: TGTGCCAGCACCCCTGGCCCGAGTGAGACCCAGTACTTC.

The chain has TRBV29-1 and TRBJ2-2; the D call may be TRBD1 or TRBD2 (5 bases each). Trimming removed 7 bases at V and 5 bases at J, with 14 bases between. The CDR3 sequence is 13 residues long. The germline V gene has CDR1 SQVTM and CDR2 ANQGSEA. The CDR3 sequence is CSGGGWGTGELFF. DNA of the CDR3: TGCAGCGGAGGCGGTTGGGGGACCGGGGAGCTGTTTTTT.

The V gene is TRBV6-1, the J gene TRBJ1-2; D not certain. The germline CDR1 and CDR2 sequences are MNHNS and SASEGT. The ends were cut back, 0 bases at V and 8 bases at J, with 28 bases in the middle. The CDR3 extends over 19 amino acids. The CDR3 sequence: CASSEALYVRRTIGEGYTF. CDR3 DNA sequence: TGTGCCAGCAGTGAAGCGCTTTATGTGAGGAGGACGATTGGGGAAGGCTACACCTTC.

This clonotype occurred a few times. The CDR3 loop reads CASSARVQGKVEAFF. The CDR3, as DNA: TGTGCCAGCAGTGCACGGGTACAGGGGAAGGTCGAAGCTTTCTTT. This chain joins TRBV2 and TRBJ1-1; 7 bases line up with TRBD1. This CDR3 is built from 15 residues. Looked up from germline, CDR1 is SNHLY and CDR2 is FYNNEI. J was trimmed by 8 bases and V by 4 bases; bases with no gene match: 13. Combining the CDR3 with reference TRBV2 and TRBJ1-1 gives the whole variable domain EPEVTQTPSHQVTQMGQEVILRCVPISNHLYFYWYRQILGQKVEFLVSFYNNEISEKSEIFDDQFSVERPDGSNFTLKIRSTKLEDSAMYFCASSARVQGKVEAFFGQGTRLTVV.

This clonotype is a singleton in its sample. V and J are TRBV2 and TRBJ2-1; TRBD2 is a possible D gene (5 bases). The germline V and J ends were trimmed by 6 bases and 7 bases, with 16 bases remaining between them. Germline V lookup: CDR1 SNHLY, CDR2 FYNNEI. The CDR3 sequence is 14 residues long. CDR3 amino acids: CASSPGNPRNEQFF. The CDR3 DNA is TGTGCCAGCAGCCCCGGGAACCCAAGGAATGAGCAGTTCTTC.

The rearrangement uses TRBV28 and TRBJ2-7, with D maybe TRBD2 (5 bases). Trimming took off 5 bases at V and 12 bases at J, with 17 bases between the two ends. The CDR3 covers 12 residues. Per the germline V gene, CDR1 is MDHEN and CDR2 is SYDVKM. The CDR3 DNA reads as TGTGCCAGCAGTCCCCACGTCGGGATTCCGTACTTC. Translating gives CASSPHVGIPYF.

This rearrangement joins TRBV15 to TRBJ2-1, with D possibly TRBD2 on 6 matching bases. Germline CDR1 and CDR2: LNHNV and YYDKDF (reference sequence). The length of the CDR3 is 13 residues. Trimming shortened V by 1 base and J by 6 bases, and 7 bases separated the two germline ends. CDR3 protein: CATSRVLANEQFF. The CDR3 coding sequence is TGTGCCACCAGCAGAGTACTAGCCAATGAGCAGTTCTTC.

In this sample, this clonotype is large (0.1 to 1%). DNA for the CDR3: TGCAGTGCTCACGGGCCCTGGACGGAACAAGAGACCCAGTACTTC. Protein sequence: CSAHGPWTEQETQYF. V is TRBV20-1 and J is TRBJ2-5; no clear D gene. This CDR3 contains 15 residues. The V gene's germline CDR1 is DFQATT and CDR2 SNEGSKA (reference sequence). Trimming cost V 5 bases and J 2 bases, with 18 bases left between them.

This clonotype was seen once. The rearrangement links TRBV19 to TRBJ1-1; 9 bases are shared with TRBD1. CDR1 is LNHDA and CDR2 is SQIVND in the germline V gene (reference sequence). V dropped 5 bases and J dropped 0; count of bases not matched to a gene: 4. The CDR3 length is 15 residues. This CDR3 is CASSWDRVVNTEAFF. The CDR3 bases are TGTGCCAGTAGTTGGGACAGGGTGGTGAACACTGAAGCTTTCTTT.

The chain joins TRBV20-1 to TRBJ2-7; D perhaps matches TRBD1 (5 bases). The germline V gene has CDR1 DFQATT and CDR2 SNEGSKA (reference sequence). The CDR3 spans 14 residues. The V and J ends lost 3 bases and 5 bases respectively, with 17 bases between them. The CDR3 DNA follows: TGCAGTGCTAGGGGCAGGGAAACGGGCAACGAGCAGTACTTC. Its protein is CSARGRETGNEQYF.

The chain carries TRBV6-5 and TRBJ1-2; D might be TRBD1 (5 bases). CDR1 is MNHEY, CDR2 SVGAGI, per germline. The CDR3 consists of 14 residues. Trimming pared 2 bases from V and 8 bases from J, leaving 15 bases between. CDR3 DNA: TGTGCCAGCAGTTACCTTGGCAGGGACGGAGGCTACACCTTC. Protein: CASSYLGRDGGYTF.

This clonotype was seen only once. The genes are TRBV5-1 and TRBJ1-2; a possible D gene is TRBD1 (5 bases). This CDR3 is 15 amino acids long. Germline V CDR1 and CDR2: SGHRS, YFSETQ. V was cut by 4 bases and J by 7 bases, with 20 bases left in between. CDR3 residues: CASSPTGTPTSGYTF. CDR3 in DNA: TGCGCCAGCAGCCCCACCGGGACCCCAACTTCTGGCTACACCTTC. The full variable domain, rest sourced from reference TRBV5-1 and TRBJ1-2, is KAGVTQTPRYLIKTRGQQVTLSCSPISGHRSVSWYQQTPGQGLQFLFEYFSETQRNKGNFPGRFSGRQFSNSRSEMNVSTLELGDSALYLCASSPTGTPTSGYTFGSGTRLTVV.

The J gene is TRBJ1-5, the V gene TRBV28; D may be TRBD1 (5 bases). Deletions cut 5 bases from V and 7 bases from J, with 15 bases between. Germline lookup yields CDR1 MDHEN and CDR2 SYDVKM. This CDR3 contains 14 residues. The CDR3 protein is CASSRGGERQPQHF. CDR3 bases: TGTGCCAGCAGTCGGGGCGGGGAGAGGCAGCCCCAGCATTTT.

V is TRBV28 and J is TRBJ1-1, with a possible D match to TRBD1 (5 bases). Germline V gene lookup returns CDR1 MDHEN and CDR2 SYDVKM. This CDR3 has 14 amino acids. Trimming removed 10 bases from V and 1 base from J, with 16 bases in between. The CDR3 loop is CATTPPGPNTEAFF. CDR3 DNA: TGTGCCACCACTCCACCGGGGCCGAACACTGAAGCTTTCTTT.

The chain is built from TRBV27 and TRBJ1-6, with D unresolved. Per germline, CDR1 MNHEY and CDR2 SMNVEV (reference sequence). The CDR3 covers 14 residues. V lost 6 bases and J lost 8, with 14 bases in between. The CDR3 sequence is CASSTGSPYSPLHF. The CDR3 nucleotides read TGTGCCAGCAGCACCGGGAGTCCCTATTCACCCCTCCACTTT.

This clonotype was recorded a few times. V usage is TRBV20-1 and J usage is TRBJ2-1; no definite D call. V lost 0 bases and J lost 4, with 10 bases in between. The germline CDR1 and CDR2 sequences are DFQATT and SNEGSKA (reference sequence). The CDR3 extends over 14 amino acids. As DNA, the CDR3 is TGCAGTGCTAGAGATCAGTCCGGTTACAATGAGCAGTTCTTC. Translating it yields CSARDQSGYNEQFF.

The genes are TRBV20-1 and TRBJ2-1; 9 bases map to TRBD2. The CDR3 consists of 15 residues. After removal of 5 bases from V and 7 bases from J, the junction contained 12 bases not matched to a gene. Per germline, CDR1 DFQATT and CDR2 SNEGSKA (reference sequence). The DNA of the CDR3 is TGCAGTGCTTACCGTCTGGCGGGAGGGCCGAATGAGCAGTTCTTC. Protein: CSAYRLAGGPNEQFF.

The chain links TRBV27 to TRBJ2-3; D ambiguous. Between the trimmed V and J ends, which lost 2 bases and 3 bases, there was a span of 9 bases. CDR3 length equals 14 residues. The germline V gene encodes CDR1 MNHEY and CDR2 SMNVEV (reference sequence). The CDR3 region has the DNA TGTGCCAGCAGTTTACTAGGCTATACAGATACGCAGTATTTT. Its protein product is CASSLLGYTDTQYF.

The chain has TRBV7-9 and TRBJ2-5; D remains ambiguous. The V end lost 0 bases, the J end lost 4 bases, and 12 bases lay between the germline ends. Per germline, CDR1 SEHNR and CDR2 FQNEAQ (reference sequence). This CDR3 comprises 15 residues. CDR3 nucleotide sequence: TGTGCCAGCAGCTTAGCGTTCGGTCTAGGAGAGACCCAGTACTTC. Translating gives CASSLAFGLGETQYF.

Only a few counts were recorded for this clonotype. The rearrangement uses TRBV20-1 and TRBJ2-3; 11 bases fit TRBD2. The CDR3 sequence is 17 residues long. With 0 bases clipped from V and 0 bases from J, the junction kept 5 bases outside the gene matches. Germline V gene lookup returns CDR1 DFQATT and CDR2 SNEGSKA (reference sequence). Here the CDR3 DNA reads TGCAGTGCTAGAGACCCTAGCGGGAGGATGAGCACAGATACGCAGTATTTT. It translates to CSARDPSGRMSTDTQYF.

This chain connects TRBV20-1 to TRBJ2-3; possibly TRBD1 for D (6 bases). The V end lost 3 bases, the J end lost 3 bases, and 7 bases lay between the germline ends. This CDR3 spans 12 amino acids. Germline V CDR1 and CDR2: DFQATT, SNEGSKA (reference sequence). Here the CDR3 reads CSARTGTDTQYF. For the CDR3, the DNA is TGCAGTGCTAGGACAGGAACAGATACGCAGTATTTT.

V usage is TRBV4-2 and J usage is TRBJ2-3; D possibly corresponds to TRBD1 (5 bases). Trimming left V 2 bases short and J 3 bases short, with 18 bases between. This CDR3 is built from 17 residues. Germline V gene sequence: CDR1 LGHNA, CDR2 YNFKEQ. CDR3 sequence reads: CASSQPQRQGVTDTQYF. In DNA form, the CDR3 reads TGTGCCAGCAGCCAACCCCAGCGACAAGGGGTAACAGATACGCAGTATTTT.

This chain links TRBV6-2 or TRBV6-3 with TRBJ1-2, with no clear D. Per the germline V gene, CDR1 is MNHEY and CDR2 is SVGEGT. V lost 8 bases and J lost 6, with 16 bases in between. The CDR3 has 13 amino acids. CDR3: CASCPSWRHGYTF. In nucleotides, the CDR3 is TGTGCCAGCTGCCCCTCATGGCGGCATGGCTACACCTTC.

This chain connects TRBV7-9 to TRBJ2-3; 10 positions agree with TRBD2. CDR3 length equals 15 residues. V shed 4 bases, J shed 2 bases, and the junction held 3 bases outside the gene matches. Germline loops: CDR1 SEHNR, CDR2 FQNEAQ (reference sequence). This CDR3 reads CASSSGLADTDTQYF. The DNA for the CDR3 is TGTGCCAGCAGCTCTGGACTAGCGGACACAGATACGCAGTATTTT.

CDR3 coding DNA: TGTGCCATCAGTGTCGACAGGGGGCATGTCTATGGCTACACCTTC. Its translation is CAISVDRGHVYGYTF. The J gene is TRBJ1-2, the V gene TRBV10-3; TRBD1 agrees at 10 bases. Germline V gene lookup returns CDR1 ENHRY and CDR2 SYGVKD. The CDR3 consists of 15 residues. The V and J ends lost 4 bases and 4 bases, in that order; junction bases with no gene match: 6.